This TCR beta chain emerged from a study of T cells after yellow fever vaccination. The study's findings and limits: CD4 and CD8 compartments shared a small share of clonotypes. Bulk-population clonotypes that are abundant could appear as contaminants in FACS-sorted repertoires.

Ten or more counts support this clonotype. Its target is unknown. A process of 5'RACE template switching, which added a universal primer site and UMIs, was used to make TCR cDNA. TCRdb used MiXCR to reprocess the 5' RACE reads, holding one entry per CDR3 protein. The table records some 390,000 distinct CDR3 sequences, 6% to 8% of them present only once. Germline CDR1 MNHNY, CDR2 SVGAGI (reference sequence). The V gene end was trimmed by 6 bases and the J gene end by 3 bases; junction bases not matched to a gene: 4. CDR3 size: 13 residues. The chain joins TRBV6-6 to TRBJ2-7; 8 bases map to TRBD2. The source material was PBMCs, sampled 5 days after the yellow fever booster vaccination. This receptor was taken from a man aged 30 to 45 who received the YFV17D yellow fever vaccine. CDR3 nucleotide sequence: TGTGCCAGCAGGACGGGAGGGGACTACGAGCAGTACTTC. It is translated as CASRTGGDYEQYF.